This note documents a single T cell receptor beta chain sequence. Trimming took 2 bases from V and 5 from J, leaving 7 bases between them. Germline assignment: CDR1 SGHDN and CDR2 FVKESK. The CDR3 totals 13 residues. This specimen comes from a study of OX40 agonist ivuxolimab in advanced cancers. TCRdb keeps only in-frame clones here, not all; method: immunoSEQ multiplex PCR. The data contain about 62,000 clones, 92% of them seen just once; the ten biggest clones take up roughly an eighth. The starting material was CD4+ or CD8+ T cells sorted from blood, obtained in a trial of the OX40 agonist ivuxolimab. The sequence derives from an adult with an advanced solid tumor such as melanoma, head and neck, liver or kidney cancer. The chain has TRBV14 and TRBJ2-1; possibly TRBD2 for D (6 bases). Here the CDR3 DNA reads TGTGCCAGCAGCCAACGGGGGAACAATGAGCAGTTCTTC. It specifies CASSQRGNNEQFF.